The subject of this entry is one T cell receptor beta chain. Its antigen remains unidentified. Repertoires were generated with immunoSEQ multiplex PCR, while TCRdb's copy carries only in-frame clones and drops some. The sample has some 120,000 clones, nearly 95% seen once. V lost 5 bases to trimming and J lost 8 bases; unmatched junction nucleotides: 6. Germline CDR1 reads MNHNS; CDR2 reads SASEGT. The CDR3 is 15 amino acids. The data originate from a study of T cell repertoires and HLA-DP antigens. Study details: Transduced HeLa cells presented HLA-DP to CD4+ T cells.

This rearrangement joins TRBV6-1 to TRBJ2-1, with TRBD2 identical over 13 bases. Sequencing was done on a sample of CD4+ T cells from PBMCs. The TCR originated in a woman between 18 and 30 years old in good health and CMV-seronegative. This CDR3 is CASSQLAGGVHEQFF. The CDR3 nucleotides read TGTGCCAGCAGTCAACTAGCGGGAGGGGTCCATGAGCAGTTCTTC.